This passage covers 15 T cell receptor beta chains from one sample sequenced in a study of cytomegalovirus exposure and HLA in healthy donors. PCR used 60 Vbeta primers and 13 Jbeta primers. The assay was immunoSEQ multiplex PCR, and TCRdb's table has in-frame clones only and misses some. The table shows approximately 120,000 clones, with approximately 79% occurring only once. The source material was PBMCs. The receptors come from a man aged 25 to 45 in good health and CMV-seronegative.

V gene TRBV11-2 combines with J gene TRBJ1-1; D uncertain. The CDR3 is 15 residues long. Trimming took off 5 bases at V and 1 base at J, with 14 bases between the two ends. Germline CDR1 reads SGHAT; CDR2 reads FQNNGV. CDR3 coding DNA: TGTGCCAGCAGCCGGACTAGAGGCCCGAACACTGAAGCTTTCTTT. Protein product: CASSRTRGPNTEAFF.

The chain employs TRBV9 and TRBJ2-5; 12 nucleotides line up with TRBD2. V lost 0 bases and J lost 1; bases outside the gene matches: 4. Germline-derived CDR1 and CDR2 are SGDLS and YYNGEE. This CDR3 has 17 amino acids. For the CDR3, the DNA is TGTGCCAGCAGCGTAGGCGCTAGCGGGGGGGCCCAAGAGACCCAGTACTTC. It codes for CASSVGASGGAQETQYF.

The V and J genes are TRBV2 and TRBJ2-3, with 9 bases matching TRBD1. The CDR3 consists of 15 residues. Trimming took 5 bases from V and 1 from J; bases not matched to a gene: 4. Per the germline V gene, CDR1 is SNHLY and CDR2 is FYNNEI. The CDR3 sequence is CASSLRTGGTDTQYF. The CDR3 bases are TGTGCCAGCAGTCTCCGGACAGGGGGCACAGATACGCAGTATTTT.

The genes are TRBV12-5 and TRBJ2-5; 10 bases are shared with TRBD2. J lost 5 bases, V lost 0 bases, and 12 bases had no gene match. There are 18 residues in the CDR3. Germline CDR1 reads LGHNT; CDR2 reads FRNRAP. The CDR3 sequence: CASGLVLGSGGAVETQYF. CDR3 sequence (DNA): TGTGCTAGTGGTTTGGTACTGGGGAGCGGGGGGGCCGTGGAGACCCAGTACTTC. Drawing the rest from reference TRBV12-5 and TRBJ2-5, the complete variable domain is DARVTQTPRHKVTEMGQEVTMRCQPILGHNTVFWYRQTMMQGLELLAYFRNRAPLDDSGMPKDRFSAEMPDATLATLKIQPSEPRDSAVYFCASGLVLGSGGAVETQYFGPGTRLLVL.

V and J are TRBV28 and TRBJ1-2, with D perhaps TRBD1 (6 bases). The germline V gene encodes CDR1 MDHEN and CDR2 SYDVKM. The CDR3 loop spans 14 amino acids. Trimming removed 10 bases at V and 1 base at J, with 16 bases between. CDR3 protein: CATKRGAGNYGYTF. The CDR3 DNA sequence: TGTGCCACTAAACGGGGGGCGGGTAACTATGGCTACACCTTC.

In nucleotides, the CDR3 is TGTGCCAGCAGCTTAAAACCCCTAAGGACAGTAAATGAAAAACTGTTTTTT. Protein: CASSLKPLRTVNEKLFF. V gene TRBV7-9 combines with J gene TRBJ1-4, with a possible D match to TRBD1 (6 bases). The V gene lost 2 bases and the J gene lost 5 bases, with 18 bases spanning the gap. Germline CDR1 SEHNR, CDR2 FQNEAQ (reference sequence). This CDR3 is 17 amino acids long.

The chain recombines TRBV19 with TRBJ1-5, with 7 bases identical to TRBD1. The CDR3 is made up of 17 amino acids. Germline V gene sequence: CDR1 LNHDA, CDR2 SQIVND (reference sequence). Germline trimming cut 2 bases from V and 4 bases from J; bases unmatched to any gene: 11. The CDR3 DNA sequence: TGTGCCAGTAGTATAACTACAGGGGACACCTCAAATCAGCCCCAGCATTTT. Amino acid sequence: CASSITTGDTSNQPQHF.

The CDR3 loop reads CASRTDIVLSNEKLFF. CDR3 in DNA: TGTGCCAGCAGGACGGACATCGTACTATCTAATGAAAAACTGTTTTTT. V gene TRBV28 combines with J gene TRBJ1-4; perhaps TRBD1 as D (5 bases). Germline CDR1 and CDR2: MDHEN and SYDVKM. Trimming stripped 6 bases from V and 3 bases from J, with 17 bases between. The CDR3 has 16 residues.

This clone appeared a few times. For the CDR3, the DNA is TGTGCCAGCAGGGGGGACAACGCCTACGAGCAGTACTTC. It yields the protein CASRGDNAYEQYF. The chain combines TRBV6-1 with TRBJ2-7, with D perhaps TRBD1 (6 bases). With 6 bases removed from V and 2 bases from J, the gap between germline ends came to 11 bases. This CDR3 is built from 13 residues. Germline values: CDR1 MNHNS, CDR2 SASEGT.

This clone was observed a single time. J is TRBJ2-7 and V is TRBV11-2; D is possibly TRBD1 (6 bases). Germline loops: CDR1 SGHAT, CDR2 FQNNGV. The CDR3 has 14 residues. Deletions cut 4 bases from V and 2 bases from J, with 12 bases between. CDR3 sequence: CASSSARGTYEQYF. As DNA, the CDR3 is TGTGCCAGCAGCTCGGCCAGGGGTACCTACGAGCAGTACTTC.

The rearrangement links TRBV4-1 to TRBJ2-3, with unresolved D. V was clipped by 2 bases and J by 2 bases, with 8 bases between them. CDR1 MGHRA and CDR2 YSYEKL come from the germline V gene. The CDR3 has 14 amino acids. CDR3 DNA sequence: TGCGCCAGCAGCCAATACAAGTACACAGATACGCAGTATTTT. Translating it yields CASSQYKYTDTQYF.

This chain joins TRBV2 and TRBJ2-5; possible D gene TRBD1, 5 bases. V was clipped by 8 bases and J by 3 bases, with 13 bases between them. Germline V gives CDR1 SNHLY, CDR2 FYNNEI. The CDR3 length is 13 residues. CDR3 amino acids: CASGWTTEETQYF. The CDR3 DNA is TGTGCCAGCGGATGGACAACGGAAGAGACCCAGTACTTC.

V is TRBV30 and J is TRBJ1-6; D uncertain. Trimming took 1 base from V and 5 from J, leaving 6 bases between them. Germline V CDR1 and CDR2: GTSNPN, SVGIG (reference sequence). The CDR3 is 13 residues long. In DNA, the CDR3 is TGTGCCTGGAGTGGCAGTAATAATTCACCCCTCCACTTT. Its translation: CAWSGSNNSPLHF.

The chain has TRBV2 and TRBJ2-3; tentative D call: TRBD1 (6 bases). With 9 bases removed from V and 3 bases from J, the gap between germline ends came to 25 bases. The CDR3 is made up of 17 amino acids. Germline V gene sequence: CDR1 SNHLY, CDR2 FYNNEI. The CDR3 DNA reads TGTGCCAGACATCACCTAGAACAGGGAGAAGAGACAGATACGCAGTATTTT. Its protein product is CARHHLEQGEETDTQYF.

This clone occurred a few times. This sequence joins TRBV7-6 and TRBJ2-6, with 8 bases that match TRBD1. Germline loops: CDR1 SGHVS, CDR2 FNYEAQ. V lost 5 bases and J lost 0; bases outside the gene matches: 6. The CDR3 has 17 residues. In nucleotides, the CDR3 is TGTGCCAGCAGCCCGGGACAGGCTGGCTCTGGGGCCAACGTCCTGACTTTC. It specifies CASSPGQAGSGANVLTF.